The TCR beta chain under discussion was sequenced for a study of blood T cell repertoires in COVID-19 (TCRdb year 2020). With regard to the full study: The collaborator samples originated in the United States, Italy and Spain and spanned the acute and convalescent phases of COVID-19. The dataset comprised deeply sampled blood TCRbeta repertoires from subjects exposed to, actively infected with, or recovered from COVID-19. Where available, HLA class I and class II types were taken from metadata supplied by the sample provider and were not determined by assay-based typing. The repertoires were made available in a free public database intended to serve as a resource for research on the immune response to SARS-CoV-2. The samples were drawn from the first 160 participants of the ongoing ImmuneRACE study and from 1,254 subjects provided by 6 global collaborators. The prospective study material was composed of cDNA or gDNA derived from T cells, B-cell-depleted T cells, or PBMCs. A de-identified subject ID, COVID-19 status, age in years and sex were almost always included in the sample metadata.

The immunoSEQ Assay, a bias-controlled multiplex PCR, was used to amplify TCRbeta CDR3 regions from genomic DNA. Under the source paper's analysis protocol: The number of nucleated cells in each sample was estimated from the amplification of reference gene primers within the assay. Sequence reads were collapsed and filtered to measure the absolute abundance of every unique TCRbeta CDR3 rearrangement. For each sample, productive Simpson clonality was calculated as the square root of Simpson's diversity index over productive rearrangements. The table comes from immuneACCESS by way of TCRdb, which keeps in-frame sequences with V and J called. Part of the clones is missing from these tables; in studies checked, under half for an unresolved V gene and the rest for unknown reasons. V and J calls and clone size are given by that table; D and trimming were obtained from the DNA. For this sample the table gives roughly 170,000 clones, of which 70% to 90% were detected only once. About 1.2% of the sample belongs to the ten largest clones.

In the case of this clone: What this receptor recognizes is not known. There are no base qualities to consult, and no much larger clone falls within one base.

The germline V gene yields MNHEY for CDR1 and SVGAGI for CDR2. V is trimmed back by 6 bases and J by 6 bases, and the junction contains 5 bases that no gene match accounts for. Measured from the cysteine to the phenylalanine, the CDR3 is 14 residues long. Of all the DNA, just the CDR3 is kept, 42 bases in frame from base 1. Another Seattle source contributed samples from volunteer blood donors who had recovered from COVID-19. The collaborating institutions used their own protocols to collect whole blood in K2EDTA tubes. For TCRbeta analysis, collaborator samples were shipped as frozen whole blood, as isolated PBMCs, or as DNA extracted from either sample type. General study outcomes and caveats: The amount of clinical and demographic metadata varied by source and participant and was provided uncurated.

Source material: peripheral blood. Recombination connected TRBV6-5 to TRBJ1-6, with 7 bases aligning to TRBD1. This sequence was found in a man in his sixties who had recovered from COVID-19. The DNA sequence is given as TGTGCCAGCAGACCGGACAGGCGTAATTCACCCCTCCACTTT. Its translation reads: CASRPDRRNSPLHF.